This passage covers 26 T cell receptor beta chains from one sample sequenced in a study of shared clonotypes between healthy human individuals. Sequencing was performed with immunoSEQ multiplex PCR; in TCRdb, only in-frame clones are kept and a portion is missing. The repertoire holds roughly 1,000,000 clones, with around 78% as singletons. The sequenced sample was memory CD4+ T cells from PBMCs. As for subset: CD45RA-negative fraction. The receptors shown here come from a man in his late teens or twenties in good health. Some clones in this sample may be carry-over from other donors' samples.

The chain joins TRBV19 to TRBJ2-3, with TRBD1 matching over 11 bases. Germline V gives CDR1 LNHDA, CDR2 SQIVND (reference sequence). V shed 6 bases and J 5 bases; nucleotides not matched to a gene: 4. This CDR3 is 14 amino acids long. The CDR3, as DNA: TGTGCCAGTAGAGGACAGGGGGCCGGAGATACGCAGTATTTT. This gives the protein CASRGQGAGDTQYF.

This chain joins TRBV9 and TRBJ1-2; D uncertain. The CDR3 length is 13 residues. Per germline, CDR1 SGDLS and CDR2 YYNGEE. The V gene lost 4 bases and the J gene lost 0 bases, with 7 bases spanning the gap. Written as DNA, the CDR3 is TGTGCCAGCAGCACAGTAGCTAACTATGGCTACACCTTC. This sequence encodes CASSTVANYGYTF.

The chain carries TRBV2 and TRBJ1-2; 9 nucleotides align to TRBD1. The CDR3 has 14 residues. Per the germline V gene, CDR1 is SNHLY and CDR2 is FYNNEI. Trimming at V came to 4 bases and at J to 3 bases, leaving 3 bases not matched to a gene. The CDR3 coding sequence is TGTGCCAGCAGTGGCCGGACAGGGGACTATGGCTACACCTTC. It yields the protein CASSGRTGDYGYTF.

V and J are TRBV7-8 and TRBJ2-7; TRBD2 is a possible D gene (6 bases). V was pared by 5 bases and J by 3 bases, with 20 bases between. Germline V lookup: CDR1 SGHVS, CDR2 FQNEAQ. The CDR3 has 16 residues. The CDR3 sequence: CASSPKRAGPGYEQYF. The CDR3 DNA reads as TGTGCCAGCAGCCCCAAAAGGGCGGGACCGGGCTACGAGCAGTACTTC.

This rearrangement joins TRBV30 to TRBJ2-5; TRBD1 agrees at 10 bases. The J call is doubtful: the DNA matches TRBJ2-7 better. Germline lookup yields CDR1 GTSNPN and CDR2 SVGIG (reference sequence). The CDR3 covers 13 residues. The CDR3 DNA sequence: TGTGCCGTTTCCGGGACAGGGGACTACGAGCAGTACTTC. Amino acid sequence: CAVSGTGDYEQYF.

This chain connects TRBV30 to TRBJ2-5; D not certain. Trimming shortened V by 2 bases and J by 3 bases, and 7 bases separated the two germline ends. The germline gives CDR1 GTSNPN, CDR2 SVGIG (reference sequence). The CDR3 spans 12 residues. The CDR3 sequence is CAWSNYEETQYF. The CDR3 DNA reads as TGTGCCTGGAGTAATTACGAAGAGACCCAGTACTTC.

J is TRBJ2-2 and V is TRBV6-6; D remains unclear. Germline CDR1 reads MNHNY; CDR2 reads SVGAGI (reference sequence). CDR3 size: 11 residues. V lost 8 bases and J 1 base, leaving 2 bases between the germline ends. The CDR3: CASGNTGELFF. DNA for the CDR3: TGTGCCAGCGGGAACACCGGGGAGCTGTTTTTT.

The CDR3 protein is CASKKGSRGETQYF. The CDR3 DNA is TGTGCCTCAAAGAAGGGCTCGAGGGGAGAGACCCAGTACTTC. The J gene is TRBJ2-5, the V gene TRBV2; D could derive from TRBD1 or TRBD2 (5 bases each). CDR1 and CDR2 from the germline V gene are SNHLY and FYNNEI. V lost 11 bases and J 4 bases, leaving 20 bases between the germline ends. The CDR3 spans 14 residues.

The rearrangement uses TRBV28 and TRBJ2-5; TRBD2 matches at 13 bases. Unmatched junction bases numbered 7, after V lost 5 bases and J lost 4 bases. Germline CDR1 reads MDHEN; CDR2 reads SYDVKM. The CDR3 totals 16 residues. The CDR3 nucleotides read TGTGCCAGCAGTAGTTATAGGACTAGCGGGAGAGAGACCCAGTACTTC. This sequence encodes CASSSYRTSGRETQYF.

Of note for this clone: A far larger clone is one base from this, pointing to a likely read error. This chain connects TRBV28 to TRBJ1-2; D unclear. V was pared by 5 bases and J by 3 bases, with 1 base between. This CDR3 is 10 amino acids long. CDR1 is MDHEN and CDR2 is SYDVKM in the germline V gene. Here the CDR3 reads CASSHYGYTF. DNA of the CDR3: TGTGCCAGCAGTCACTATGGCTACACCTTC.

The rearrangement links TRBV12-2 to TRBJ2-1; the table calls TRBD2, which could not be checked here. TRBV12-2 is recorded as a pseudogene. The CDR3 runs to 13 residues. As DNA, the CDR3 is TGTGCAAGTTCGGCGCGGGAGATGGGTGAGCAGTTCTTC. Its protein is CASSAREMGEQFF.

This clone has a handful of counts. Other nucleotide sequences in the sample specify the same CDR3. The chain joins TRBV20-1 to TRBJ1-4, with D uncertain. Trimming pared 6 bases from V and 8 bases from J, leaving 10 bases between. Germline loops: CDR1 DFQATT, CDR2 SNEGSKA (reference sequence). This CDR3 has 11 residues. CDR3 sequence: CSARVLEKLFF. The CDR3 coding sequence is TGCAGTGCCCGGGTACTAGAAAAACTGTTTTTT.

A note on this clone: A read error is possible here, since a much larger clone lies one base away. Other DNA sequences in the same sample also yield this CDR3. This chain connects TRBV2 to TRBJ1-2; the match to TRBD1 covers 8 bases. V trimming: 6 bases; J trimming: 4 bases; junction bases outside the gene matches: 1. Germline lookup yields CDR1 SNHLY and CDR2 FYNNEI. This CDR3 is 12 amino acids long. CDR3 loop: CASRDRVYGYTF. The CDR3, as DNA: TGTGCCAGCAGGGACAGGGTCTATGGCTACACCTTC.

The V gene is TRBV7-9, the J gene TRBJ2-3, with unresolved D. This CDR3 region has 13 residues. Trimming stripped 5 bases from V and 2 bases from J, with 8 bases between. Germline V gene data show CDR1 as SEHNR and CDR2 as FQNEAQ (reference sequence). The CDR3 nucleotides read TGTGCCAGCAGCGACCGGAACACAGATACGCAGTATTTT. Its translation is CASSDRNTDTQYF. The complete variable domain, with remaining parts taken from reference TRBV7-9 and TRBJ2-3, reads DTGVSQNPRHKITKRGQNVTFRCDPISEHNRLYWYRQTLGQGPEFLTYFQNEAQLEKSRLLSDRFSAERPKGSFSTLEIQRTEQGDSAMYLCASSDRNTDTQYFGPGTRLTVL.

J is TRBJ2-6 and V is TRBV27; 7 bases line up with TRBD1. Germline V CDR1 and CDR2: MNHEY, SMNVEV (reference sequence). V was clipped by 5 bases and J by 0 bases; unmatched bases: 7. The CDR3 sequence is 17 residues long. CDR3: CASSVGQVFSGANVLTF. The CDR3, as DNA: TGTGCCAGCAGTGTCGGACAGGTGTTCTCTGGGGCCAACGTCCTGACTTTC. The full variable domain, its missing parts supplied by reference TRBV27 and TRBJ2-6, is EAQVTQNPRYLITVTGKKLTVTCSQNMNHEYMSWYRQDPGLGLRQIYYSMNVEVTDKGDVPEGYKVSRKEKRNFPLILESPSPNQTSLYFCASSVGQVFSGANVLTFGAGSRLTVL.

This chain joins TRBV7-2 and TRBJ1-5; D uncertain. The CDR3 extends over 16 amino acids. Between the trimmed V and J ends, which lost 2 bases and 5 bases, there was a span of 16 bases. The germline V gene encodes CDR1 SGHTA and CDR2 FQGNSA. The DNA for the CDR3 is TGTGCCAGCAGCTTAAGGGAGGGCGCGGACTATCAGCCCCAGCATTTT. It codes for CASSLREGADYQPQHF.

The gene calls are TRBV15 and TRBJ1-1; D might be TRBD1 (5 bases). CDR1 LNHNV and CDR2 YYDKDF come from the germline V gene (reference sequence). Trimming pared 1 base from V and 0 bases from J, leaving 9 bases between. The CDR3 length is 15 residues. In DNA, the CDR3 is TGTGCCACCAGCAGAGGGGGGACTTTGAACACTGAAGCTTTCTTT. Translating gives CATSRGGTLNTEAFF.

This clone occurred many times. V gene TRBV5-6 combines with J gene TRBJ2-5; D gene uncertain. Trimming shortened V by 3 bases and J by 4 bases, and 10 bases separated the two germline ends. The CDR3 covers 13 residues. Germline V gene lookup returns CDR1 SGHDT and CDR2 YYEEEE. CDR3 amino acids: CASSSQVGETQYF. The DNA of the CDR3 is TGTGCCAGCAGCTCTCAGGTAGGAGAGACCCAGTACTTC. Looking up the rest from reference TRBV5-6 and TRBJ2-5 gives the full variable domain: DAGVTQSPTHLIKTRGQQVTLRCSPKSGHDTVSWYQQALGQGPQFIFQYYEEEERQRGNFPDRFSGHQFPNYSSELNVNALLLGDSALYLCASSSQVGETQYFGPGTRLLVL.

The J gene is TRBJ1-1, the V gene TRBV11-2, with a weak D call TRBD1 (6 bases). The V end lost 2 bases, the J end lost 1 base, and 20 bases lay between the germline ends. The V gene's germline CDR1 is SGHAT and CDR2 FQNNGV. CDR3 length: 18 residues. The CDR3, as DNA: TGTGCCAGCAGCTTACCCAGAACAGGGAGTTATACGAACACTGAAGCTTTCTTT. This translates into CASSLPRTGSYTNTEAFF.

The chain carries TRBV10-2 and TRBJ2-2; 10 bases fit TRBD2. Germline CDR1 and CDR2: WSHSY and SAAADI. V lost 6 bases and J lost 6; bases outside the gene matches: 7. CDR3 length: 15 residues. This CDR3 is CASSQAGGGSGELFF. In DNA, the CDR3 is TGCGCCAGCAGCCAAGCGGGAGGGGGATCCGGGGAGCTGTTTTTT.

V usage is TRBV13 and J usage is TRBJ2-1, with D unclear. The V and J ends lost 5 bases and 8 bases respectively, with 16 bases between them. Germline V gives CDR1 PRHDT, CDR2 FYEKMQ (reference sequence). CDR3 size: 14 residues. CDR3 bases: TGTGCCAGCAGCCCCCTGGCGAGCCTGGATGAGCAGTTCTTC. This encodes CASSPLASLDEQFF.

This clone was observed once. Relative to the germline gene, one junction end is altered; a read error may explain this. V is TRBV5-4 and J is TRBJ1-2; TRBD1 aligns across 10 bases. Germline-derived CDR1 and CDR2 are SGHNT and YYREEE (reference sequence). The CDR3 consists of 16 residues. CDR3 in amino acids: CASSQDRGNRNYGYTF. CDR3 coding DNA: TGCGCCAGCAGCCAGGACAGGGGGAACCGTAACTATGGCTACACCTTC.

The rearrangement uses TRBV29-1 and TRBJ2-3; possibly TRBD1 for D (6 bases). The germline V and J ends were trimmed by 4 bases and 0 bases, with 11 bases remaining between them. Germline assignment: CDR1 SQVTM and CDR2 ANQGSEA. This CDR3 is 14 amino acids long. The CDR3 nucleotides read TGCAGCGTTGTCAGGGGCTCTAGCACAGATACGCAGTATTTT. This codes for CSVVRGSSTDTQYF.

The rearrangement uses TRBV9 and TRBJ2-1, with 10 bases aligning to TRBD2. In germline, CDR1 is SGDLS, CDR2 YYNGEE. With V trimmed by 4 bases and J by 2 bases, 3 bases remained unmatched. This CDR3 comprises 15 residues. The CDR3 coding sequence is TGTGCCAGCAGCCCAACTAGCGGGGCCTACAATGAGCAGTTCTTC. It translates to CASSPTSGAYNEQFF.

This clone came up once. This chain uses TRBV18 with TRBJ2-5, with 9 bases matching TRBD1. Germline values: CDR1 KGHSH, CDR2 LQKENI. The CDR3 contains 16 residues. V was clipped by 2 bases and J by 1 base; unmatched bases: 5. This chain's CDR3 is CASSPENRGRQETQYF. The CDR3 DNA sequence: TGTGCCAGCTCACCAGAAAACAGGGGGCGCCAAGAGACCCAGTACTTC.

This clone was seen a few times. This chain uses TRBV30 with TRBJ1-5; D is perhaps TRBD1 (6 bases). Trimming removed 6 bases from V and 5 bases from J, with 11 bases in between. Germline CDR1 is GTSNPN and CDR2 is SVGIG (reference sequence). The CDR3 length is 12 residues. For the CDR3, the DNA is TGTGCCTGTTCAAGGGGGGATCAGCCCCAGCATTTT. Its translation is CACSRGDQPQHF. Full variable domain (remainder filled in from reference TRBV30 and TRBJ1-5): SQTIHQWPATLVQPVGSPLSLECTVEGTSNPNLYWYRQAAGRGLQLLFYSVGIGQISSEVPQNLSASRPQDRQFILSSKKLLLSDSGFYLCACSRGDQPQHFGDGTRLSIL.